Below, 27 T cell receptor beta chains from the same sample are listed, as sequenced in a study of cytomegalovirus exposure and HLA in healthy donors. PCR primers comprised 60 Vbeta and 13 Jbeta primers. Sequencing used immunoSEQ multiplex PCR; TCRdb keeps in-frame clones, though not all of them. The table lists about 160,000 clones, around 78% of them singletons. Sample: PBMCs. The origin of the receptors is a woman aged 35 to 49 in good health and CMV-seronegative.

V is TRBV5-4 and J is TRBJ1-3; 8 bases fit TRBD1. Losses at the gene ends were 4 bases for V and 0 bases for J; bases not matched to a gene: 12. Germline V lookup: CDR1 SGHNT, CDR2 YYREEE (reference sequence). The CDR3 extends over 18 amino acids. CDR3 sequence reads: CASSTGTGWGDSGNTIYF. As DNA, the CDR3 is TGTGCCAGCAGCACCGGGACAGGCTGGGGGGACTCTGGAAACACCATATATTTT.

The rearrangement uses TRBV27 and TRBJ2-2; 7 nucleotides agree with TRBD2. This CDR3 region has 15 residues. Germline loops: CDR1 MNHEY, CDR2 SMNVEV (reference sequence). Trimming at V came to 0 bases and at J to 7 bases, leaving 5 bases not matched to a gene. The CDR3 here is CASSLSAGASGELFF. The CDR3 region has the DNA TGTGCCAGCAGTTTATCGGCGGGAGCTAGCGGGGAGCTGTTTTTT.

V usage is TRBV2 and J usage is TRBJ2-5; TRBD1 agrees at 7 bases. CDR1 and CDR2 (germline): SNHLY, FYNNEI. With 7 bases clipped from V and 2 bases from J, the junction kept 4 bases outside the gene matches. CDR3 length: 13 amino acids. The CDR3 sequence is CASKGTVQETQYF. The CDR3 DNA reads TGTGCCAGCAAAGGGACAGTTCAAGAGACCCAGTACTTC.

The chain is built from TRBV6-1 and TRBJ2-7; TRBD2 matches 8 bases. Germline loops: CDR1 MNHNS, CDR2 SASEGT. The CDR3 extends over 14 amino acids. After removal of 2 bases from V and 0 bases from J, the junction contained 0 bases not matched to a gene. CDR3 sequence (DNA): TGTGCCAGCAGTGAAAGCGGGAGCTCCTACGAGCAGTACTTC. It translates to CASSESGSSYEQYF.

This sequence joins TRBV6-5 and TRBJ1-1; possibly TRBD1 for D (6 bases). V was cut by 5 bases and J by 4 bases, with 17 bases left in between. CDR1 is MNHEY and CDR2 is SVGAGI in the germline V gene. This CDR3 region has 15 residues. The CDR3 sequence: CASSTSRGEATEAFF. DNA for the CDR3: TGTGCCAGCAGTACATCCAGGGGAGAGGCCACTGAAGCTTTCTTT.

The chain uses TRBV19 and TRBJ2-6; 7 nucleotides align to TRBD1. V dropped 8 bases and J dropped 0; count of bases not matched to a gene: 13. CDR3 size: 18 residues. Germline V gene lookup returns CDR1 LNHDA and CDR2 SQIVND (reference sequence). CDR3 residues: CASYGGQAYFSGANVLTF. CDR3 bases: TGTGCCAGTTATGGAGGACAGGCCTACTTCTCTGGGGCCAACGTCCTGACTTTC.

This clone was recorded a few times. The CDR3 loop reads CASSSRLAGVTYEQYF. The CDR3 region has the DNA TGTGCCAGCAGTTCCCGACTAGCGGGAGTTACCTACGAGCAGTACTTC. The chain joins TRBV28 to TRBJ2-7, with TRBD2 matching over 12 bases. V lost 4 bases to trimming and J lost 2 bases; unmatched junction nucleotides: 6. Germline V gene data show CDR1 as MDHEN and CDR2 as SYDVKM. The CDR3 has 16 residues.

Concerning this clone itself: Other DNA sequences within the sample encode an identical CDR3. The chain employs TRBV29-1 and TRBJ1-1; TRBD1 agrees at 7 bases. The germline gives CDR1 SQVTM, CDR2 ANQGSEA. The CDR3 covers 12 residues. V gave up 4 bases and J gave up 1 base; unmatched junction bases: 0. The CDR3 DNA is TGCAGCGTTGGACAGGGGAACACTGAAGCTTTCTTT. Translated, it gives CSVGQGNTEAFF.

The gene calls are TRBV11-2 and TRBJ1-1; D gene unclear. CDR3 length equals 13 residues. Per the germline V gene, CDR1 is SGHAT and CDR2 is FQNNGV. The ends were cut back, 2 bases at V and 1 base at J, with 5 bases in the middle. This chain's CDR3 is CASSLRSNTEAFF. Written as DNA, the CDR3 is TGTGCCAGCAGCTTACGGTCGAACACTGAAGCTTTCTTT.

V and J are TRBV18 and TRBJ1-4; 8 bases are a match to TRBD1. Per the germline V gene, CDR1 is KGHSH and CDR2 is LQKENI. The V segment lost 6 bases and the J segment 8 bases; nucleotides outside the gene matches: 5. The CDR3 totals 13 residues. The DNA of the CDR3 is TGTGCCAGCTCCCCGACAGGGGTCGAAAAACTGTTTTTT. This sequence encodes CASSPTGVEKLFF.

The chain has TRBV5-5 and TRBJ1-2; D uncertain. CDR1 is SGHKS and CDR2 is YYEKEE in the germline V gene (reference sequence). The CDR3 spans 13 residues. Trimming cost V 0 bases and J 6 bases, with 9 bases left between them. CDR3 sequence reads: CASSLESGNGYTF. CDR3 nucleotides: TGTGCCAGCAGCTTGGAATCCGGGAATGGCTACACCTTC.

J is TRBJ1-1 and V is TRBV5-1; a possible D gene is TRBD1 (5 bases). This CDR3 region has 17 residues. Germline V gene data show CDR1 as SGHRS and CDR2 as YFSETQ. V dropped 2 bases and J dropped 3 bases, with 20 bases sitting between them. The CDR3 region has the DNA TGCGCCAGCAGCTTTGTTGCGGGGGTTGAGTTATACACTGAAGCTTTCTTT. Encoded protein: CASSFVAGVELYTEAFF.

The rearrangement links TRBV19 to TRBJ2-2, with 8 nucleotides matching TRBD2. Germline V gene sequence: CDR1 LNHDA, CDR2 SQIVND (reference sequence). The CDR3 has 17 amino acids. V trimming: 4 bases; J trimming: 6 bases; junction bases outside the gene matches: 13. DNA for the CDR3: TGTGCCAGTAGTACCGAGCGGACTAGCCGAGGATCCGGGGAGCTGTTTTTT. This sequence encodes CASSTERTSRGSGELFF. Looking up the rest from reference TRBV19 and TRBJ2-2 gives the full variable domain: DGGITQSPKYLFRKEGQNVTLSCEQNLNHDAMYWYRQDPGQGLRLIYYSQIVNDFQKGDIAEGYSVSREKKESFPLTVTSAQKNPTAFYLCASSTERTSRGSGELFFGEGSRLTVL.

The chain has TRBV1 and TRBJ1-2; the table names TRBD1, a call not compared with the DNA. TRBV1 is a documented pseudogene. This CDR3 has 16 residues. The CDR3 DNA reads TGCACCAGTCCACCTGGGGGTAGGGACAGAGCGTATGGCTACACCTTC. Encoded protein: CTSPPGGRDRAYGYTF.

A word on this clone: Other DNA sequences within the sample encode an identical CDR3. The rearrangement links TRBV6-5 to TRBJ2-7; 7 positions match TRBD2. The CDR3 length is 14 residues. Per germline, CDR1 MNHEY and CDR2 SVGAGI. Unmatched junction bases numbered 1, after V lost 0 bases and J lost 2 bases. Here the CDR3 reads CASSYSGGTYEQYF. Written as DNA, the CDR3 is TGTGCCAGCAGTTACTCGGGGGGGACCTACGAGCAGTACTTC.

CDR3 coding DNA: TGTGCCAGCAGTGACCCGACAGGGAAAGGCTATGGCTACACCTTC. Residues: CASSDPTGKGYGYTF. V is TRBV6-1 and J is TRBJ1-2, with 7 bases aligning to TRBD1. This CDR3 is 15 amino acids long. Germline trimming cut 3 bases from V and 4 bases from J; bases unmatched to any gene: 8. Germline loops: CDR1 MNHNS, CDR2 SASEGT.

This clone occurred a few times. The J gene is TRBJ2-1, the V gene TRBV5-4; a possible D gene is TRBD1 (5 bases). The CDR3 runs to 14 residues. Germline V gene sequence: CDR1 SGHNT, CDR2 YYREEE (reference sequence). Deletions cut 1 base from V and 14 bases from J, with 19 bases between. For the CDR3, the DNA is TGTGCCAGCAGCTTGTGGGTCGAGCGTACCAGGGAGTTCTTC. Its protein product is CASSLWVERTREFF.

This chain joins TRBV30 and TRBJ2-6; 7 bases fit TRBD1. The CDR3 is 16 amino acids. CDR1 GTSNPN and CDR2 SVGIG come from the germline V gene (reference sequence). The CDR3 sequence is CASGPGQFSGANVLTF. CDR3 nucleotides: TGTGCTTCCGGGCCGGGACAGTTCTCTGGGGCCAACGTCCTGACTTTC.

This clone was seen just once. The rearrangement joins TRBV27 to TRBJ2-1; weak D call: TRBD2 (6 bases). V lost 6 bases, J lost 3 bases, and 12 bases lay in between. The CDR3 is 14 residues long. The germline gives CDR1 MNHEY, CDR2 SMNVEV (reference sequence). This CDR3 is CASSPGSHYNEQFF. The CDR3 nucleotides are TGTGCCAGCAGCCCCGGGAGTCACTACAATGAGCAGTTCTTC.

V and J are TRBV5-1 and TRBJ1-1, with 8 bases that match TRBD1. V dropped 4 bases and J dropped 5; count of bases not matched to a gene: 4. CDR3 length: 13 residues. Germline assignment: CDR1 SGHRS and CDR2 YFSETQ. For the CDR3, the DNA is TGCGCCAGCAGCAAGGACAGGGATACTGAAGCTTTCTTT. Encoded protein: CASSKDRDTEAFF.

This rearrangement joins TRBV7-2 to TRBJ2-1, with 7 bases matching TRBD2. Germline CDR1 reads SGHTA; CDR2 reads FQGNSA. The CDR3 runs to 15 residues. J was trimmed by 3 bases and V by 6 bases; bases with no gene match: 8. The CDR3 sequence: CASRSGTMLYNEQFF. The CDR3 DNA is TGTGCCAGCAGGTCTGGGACTATGCTCTACAATGAGCAGTTCTTC.

This chain uses TRBV27 with TRBJ2-3; 9 positions match TRBD1. Germline V gene data show CDR1 as MNHEY and CDR2 as SMNVEV (reference sequence). CDR3 length: 15 residues. Trimming at V came to 6 bases and at J to 6 bases, leaving 10 bases not matched to a gene. The CDR3 reads CASSMSRQGGDTQYF. The CDR3 DNA follows: TGTGCCAGCAGCATGAGCAGACAGGGGGGGGATACGCAGTATTTT.

The CDR3 DNA follows: TGTGCCAGCAGGGGGACAGAGCACACTGAAGCTTTCTTT. Amino acids: CASRGTEHTEAFF. The chain is built from TRBV2 and TRBJ1-1; TRBD1 aligns across 7 bases. Germline CDR1 is SNHLY and CDR2 is FYNNEI. The CDR3 has 13 amino acids. V gave up 6 bases and J gave up 3 bases; unmatched junction bases: 4.

This clone was found once. The chain recombines TRBV5-3 with TRBJ2-3; 10 nucleotides line up with TRBD2. TRBV5-3 is an ORF, and what it does is uncertain. The V and J ends lost 1 base and 3 bases, in that order; junction bases with no gene match: 5. This CDR3 has 16 amino acids. CDR3 in amino acids: CARSLRLAGETDTQYF. The CDR3 nucleotides are TGTGCCAGAAGCTTGAGGCTAGCGGGAGAAACAGATACGCAGTATTTT.

The J gene is TRBJ1-2, the V gene TRBV28; no clear D gene. The germline V and J ends were trimmed by 4 bases and 1 base, with 19 bases remaining between them. CDR3 length: 17 amino acids. The germline V gene has CDR1 MDHEN and CDR2 SYDVKM. Written as DNA, the CDR3 is TGTGCCAGCAGTTACGCTGTTCTTGGACGGGGTAACTATGGCTACACCTTC. Its protein is CASSYAVLGRGNYGYTF.

This chain joins TRBV5-1 and TRBJ2-3; 13 bases agree with TRBD2. V lost 3 bases, J lost 4 bases, and 2 bases stayed unmatched. This CDR3 has 15 amino acids. CDR1 is SGHRS and CDR2 is YFSETQ in the germline V gene. CDR3 in amino acids: CASSWGLAGPDTQYF. DNA for the CDR3: TGCGCCAGCAGCTGGGGACTAGCGGGACCAGATACGCAGTATTTT.

This chain uses TRBV9 with TRBJ2-3, with 7 bases lining up with TRBD2. Per germline, CDR1 SGDLS and CDR2 YYNGEE. After removal of 3 bases from V and 3 bases from J, the junction contained 10 bases not matched to a gene. The CDR3 is 16 residues long. The DNA for the CDR3 is TGTGCCAGCAGCGCCAGCCCGGGACTACAAACAGATACGCAGTATTTT. It codes for CASSASPGLQTDTQYF. Looking up the rest from reference TRBV9 and TRBJ2-3 gives the full variable domain: DSGVTQTPKHLITATGQRVTLRCSPRSGDLSVYWYQQSLDQGLQFLIQYYNGEERAKGNILERFSAQQFPDLHSELNLSSLELGDSALYFCASSASPGLQTDTQYFGPGTRLTVL.